This T cell receptor (beta chain) was sequenced during a study of blood T cell repertoires in COVID-19. Germline CDR1 is DFQATT and CDR2 is SNEGSKA (reference sequence). V dropped 1 base and J dropped 10; count of bases not matched to a gene: 2. There are 11 residues in the CDR3. The assay was immunoSEQ multiplex PCR, and TCRdb's table has in-frame clones only and misses some. The table includes roughly 97,000 clones, 90% detected once. The chain recombines TRBV20-1 with TRBJ1-1; 8 nucleotides agree with TRBD1. The clonotype comes from a man aged 60 to 75 with acute or convalescent COVID-19. The specimen sequenced was peripheral blood. CDR3 nucleotide sequence: TGCAGTGCTAGAGGAGACAGGGGAGCTTTCTTT. It translates to CSARGDRGAFF.